A single sample gave rise to the 23 T cell receptor beta chains below, sequenced in a study of Graves' ophthalmopathy and Graves' hyperthyroidism. RNA served as the template for amplifying TCR beta CDR3 regions. First-round RT-PCR with HTBI primers preceded a second-round multiplex PCR. MiXCR, applied by TCRdb to the multiplex PCR reads, yields one record per CDR3 protein. Of 600,000 to 650,000 distinct CDR3 sequences listed, about 20% are singletons. Sequenced: peripheral blood. These receptors were taken from a woman under 30 with stable Graves' hyperthyroidism. Some clones in this sample may be carry-over from other donors' samples.

This chain uses TRBV28 with TRBJ1-1; a weak D match, TRBD1 (6 bases). Per the germline V gene, CDR1 is MDHEN and CDR2 is SYDVKM. The CDR3 length is 17 residues. The V gene lost 2 bases and the J gene lost 0 bases, with 16 bases spanning the gap. Written as DNA, the CDR3 is TGTGCCAGCAGTTTAATTAGGGGACATTCAATGAACACTGAAGCTTTCTTT. This translates into CASSLIRGHSMNTEAFF.

This clonotype was observed many times. The J gene is TRBJ2-5, the V gene TRBV6-1; TRBD1 matches 8 bases. The CDR3 contains 12 residues. V gave up 10 bases and J gave up 6 bases; unmatched junction bases: 7. Looked up from germline, CDR1 is MNHNS and CDR2 is SASEGT. CDR3 in DNA: TGTGCCAACGGACAGGGTGGAAAGACCCAGTACTTC. It codes for CANGQGGKTQYF.

This clonotype has a handful of counts. V and J are TRBV12-3 or TRBV12-4 and TRBJ2-7; D is undetermined. This CDR3 has 13 residues. With 3 bases removed from V and 6 bases from J, the gap between germline ends came to 12 bases. Here the CDR3 DNA reads TGTGCCAGCAGTTTCTCTGAACGAGGCGAGCAGTACTTC. Amino acids: CASSFSERGEQYF.

This clonotype occurred many times. CDR3 DNA: TGCGCCAGCAGTGAGACAGGGGATCAGCCCCAGCATTTT. Amino acids: CASSETGDQPQHF. This chain joins TRBV10-1 and TRBJ1-5, with TRBD1 identical over 7 bases. Trimming cost V 2 bases and J 5 bases; bases outside gene matches: 0. CDR1 and CDR2 (germline): WNHNN, SYGVQD (reference sequence). This CDR3 spans 13 amino acids.

This clonotype has a count of ten or more. This chain uses TRBV6-1 with TRBJ1-1; D is possibly TRBD1 (5 bases). Trimming took off 6 bases at V and 6 bases at J, with 14 bases between the two ends. Germline V gene data show CDR1 as MNHNS and CDR2 as SASEGT. The CDR3 totals 13 residues. This CDR3 reads CASSSGGKSEAFF. The CDR3 DNA follows: TGTGCCAGCAGCAGCGGGGGAAAGTCTGAAGCTTTCTTT.

This clonotype occurred many times. The chain joins TRBV6-5 to TRBJ2-2; 9 bases are shared with TRBD2. Trimming cost V 8 bases and J 7 bases; bases outside gene matches: 26. The germline V gene encodes CDR1 MNHEY and CDR2 SVGAGI. This CDR3 is built from 20 residues. The CDR3 DNA is TGTGCCAGCGGAGGACGGGGGCTAGCGGGAAGGCCCTTTAATGGCGGGGAGCTGTTTTTT. Its protein product is CASGGRGLAGRPFNGGELFF.

V usage is TRBV20-1 and J usage is TRBJ2-7, with D hard to call. CDR3 size: 13 residues. Trimming pared 3 bases from V and 1 base from J, leaving 10 bases between. Germline V gives CDR1 DFQATT, CDR2 SNEGSKA (reference sequence). CDR3 in amino acids: CSASVGRSYEQYF. For the CDR3, the DNA is TGCAGTGCTAGTGTAGGCAGATCCTACGAGCAGTACTTC.

The table lists this clonotype with a few counts. This chain links TRBV3-1 with TRBJ1-3; D remains unclear. Trimming removed 4 bases from V and 6 bases from J, with 19 bases in between. The CDR3 consists of 16 residues. Germline V gene data show CDR1 as LGHDT and CDR2 as YNNKEL (reference sequence). The DNA of the CDR3 is TGTGCCAGCAGCCCCCGGACGACCGGTTTGGCAAACACCATATATTTT. Translating it yields CASSPRTTGLANTIYF. The entire variable domain, with the rest obtained from reference TRBV3-1 and TRBJ1-3, is as follows: DTAVSQTPKYLVTQMGNDKSIKCEQNLGHDTMYWYKQDSKKFLKIMFSYNNKELIINETVPNRFSPKSPDKAHLNLHINSLELGDSAVYFCASSPRTTGLANTIYFGEGSWLTVV.

This clonotype was observed a few times. The V call is TRBV3-1, the J call TRBJ2-5, with D perhaps matching TRBD1 (6 bases). The V gene lost 5 bases and the J gene lost 7 bases, with 14 bases spanning the gap. The V gene's germline CDR1 is LGHDT and CDR2 YNNKEL (reference sequence). The CDR3 spans 13 residues. CDR3 in DNA: TGTGCCAGCAGCTCGGACAGCGCAGGGACCCAGTACTTC. It is translated as CASSSDSAGTQYF.

This rearrangement joins TRBV7-2 to TRBJ1-2, with 9 positions matching TRBD1. The CDR3 has 15 residues. Germline V gives CDR1 SGHTA, CDR2 FQGNSA. After removal of 3 bases from V and 5 bases from J, the junction contained 7 bases not matched to a gene. CDR3 sequence: CASSFVGTGSYGYTF. The CDR3 region has the DNA TGTGCCAGCAGCTTCGTCGGGACAGGGTCTTATGGCTACACCTTC.

The CDR3 here is CAWSGEGGYTPLHF. The CDR3 bases are TGTGCCTGGAGTGGGGAGGGCGGCTATACACCCCTCCACTTT. The rearrangement uses TRBV30 and TRBJ1-6, with D unclear. The CDR3 spans 14 residues. CDR1 is GTSNPN, CDR2 SVGIG, per germline (reference sequence). The V end was cut by 1 base, the J end by 11 bases, with 15 bases between.

The chain uses TRBV11-2 and TRBJ2-7; D gene uncertain. V was trimmed by 1 base and J by 1 base, leaving 14 bases between them. Germline V lookup: CDR1 SGHAT, CDR2 FQNNGV. The CDR3 has 16 residues. This CDR3 is CASSLVLGQNSYEQYF. CDR3 nucleotide sequence: TGTGCCAGCAGCTTAGTTCTAGGCCAGAATTCCTACGAGCAGTACTTC.

The genes are TRBV20-1 and TRBJ1-1; perhaps TRBD1 as D (5 bases). Germline V gives CDR1 DFQATT, CDR2 SNEGSKA (reference sequence). The CDR3 sequence is 16 residues long. Between the trimmed V and J ends, which lost 0 bases and 0 bases, there was a span of 14 bases. The CDR3: CSARDAGISMNTEAFF. In DNA form, the CDR3 reads TGCAGTGCTAGAGATGCAGGGATTTCCATGAACACTGAAGCTTTCTTT.

The chain is built from TRBV6-2 or TRBV6-3 and TRBJ2-7; possibly TRBD2 for D (5 bases). This CDR3 contains 15 residues. Germline V gene lookup returns CDR1 MNHEY and CDR2 SVGEGT. The V gene lost 0 bases and the J gene lost 5 bases, with 14 bases spanning the gap. CDR3 region: CASSYSREYSNEQYF. The CDR3, as DNA: TGTGCCAGCAGTTACTCTAGGGAGTATAGCAACGAGCAGTACTTC.

This clonotype was found many times. The DNA of the CDR3 is TGTGCCAGCAGTTACTCAGGAGCGACCCAAGAGACCCAGTACTTC. It translates to CASSYSGATQETQYF. The chain joins TRBV6-5 to TRBJ2-5; D remains ambiguous. Germline loops: CDR1 MNHEY, CDR2 SVGAGI. CDR3 length equals 15 residues. Between the trimmed V and J ends, which lost 0 bases and 1 base, there was a span of 9 bases.

With regard to this clonotype: A much more abundant neighbour one base away suggests this may be a read error. The chain uses TRBV6-5 and TRBJ1-1; the match to TRBD1 covers 10 bases. Germline CDR1 and CDR2: MNHEY and SVGAGI. V lost 2 bases to trimming and J lost 5 bases; unmatched junction nucleotides: 5. The CDR3 has 15 amino acids. In DNA form, the CDR3 reads TGTGCCAGCAGTTACCTCGGGACAGGGGAAACTGAAGCTTTCTTT. Its protein is CASSYLGTGETEAFF.

This clonotype has a count of ten or more. The chain uses TRBV5-1 and TRBJ2-7; D possibly corresponds to TRBD1 (5 bases). Germline V gives CDR1 SGHRS, CDR2 YFSETQ. The V gene lost 0 bases and the J gene lost 0 bases, with 10 bases spanning the gap. The CDR3 is made up of 15 amino acids. The CDR3 coding sequence is TGCGCCAGCAGCTTGGGACAGTCGGGCTCCTACGAGCAGTACTTC. This translates into CASSLGQSGSYEQYF. Using reference TRBV5-1 and TRBJ2-7 for the parts outside the CDR3, the full variable domain is KAGVTQTPRYLIKTRGQQVTLSCSPISGHRSVSWYQQTPGQGLQFLFEYFSETQRNKGNFPGRFSGRQFSNSRSEMNVSTLELGDSALYLCASSLGQSGSYEQYFGPGTRLTVT.

For this clonotype: Being one base from a much bigger clone, this may be a read error. The rearrangement uses TRBV5-6 and TRBJ1-1; unclear D gene. This CDR3 is 14 amino acids long. Germline V gene data show CDR1 as SGHDT and CDR2 as YYEEEE. CDR3 amino acids: CASSLNEGSTEGFF. In DNA, the CDR3 is TGTGCCAGCAGCTTGAACGAAGGGAGCACTGAAGGTTTCTTT.

Concerning this clonotype: Sequence at one end of the junction differs from germline and may be a read error. The gene calls are TRBV20-1 and TRBJ1-1; D might be TRBD1 (5 bases). The germline V gene encodes CDR1 DFQATT and CDR2 SNEGSKA (reference sequence). The CDR3 is 14 amino acids. For the CDR3, the DNA is TGCAGTGCTACCCCGGGACTAAGGAACACTGATGCTTTCTTT. This codes for CSATPGLRNTDAFF.

The sample holds many counts of this clonotype. CDR3 residues: CSAQTGGSVDEQYF. CDR3 coding DNA: TGCAGTGCCCAGACTGGCGGGAGTGTGGACGAGCAGTACTTC. The J gene is TRBJ2-7, the V gene TRBV20-1, with 7 bases lining up with TRBD2. CDR3 length equals 14 residues. V shed 6 bases, J shed 5 bases, and the junction held 13 bases outside the gene matches. CDR1 and CDR2 from the germline V gene are DFQATT and SNEGSKA (reference sequence).

This clonotype was seen a few times. The germline gene is not matched at one end of the junction; a read error may be the cause. This chain uses TRBV5-1 with TRBJ2-7; the D is unclear. CDR1 and CDR2 (germline): SGHRS, YFSETQ. The CDR3 extends over 14 amino acids. CDR3 protein: CASSLAAGSYGQYF. The CDR3 region has the DNA TGCGCCAGCAGCTTGGCGGCAGGATCCTACGGGCAGTACTTC.

The chain uses TRBV27 and TRBJ1-5; D uncertain. The ends were cut back, 2 bases at V and 6 bases at J, with 11 bases in the middle. The CDR3 has 14 amino acids. CDR1 is MNHEY, CDR2 SMNVEV, per germline (reference sequence). CDR3 protein: CASSLPGYGQPQHF. As DNA, the CDR3 is TGTGCCAGCAGTTTACCGGGGTATGGTCAGCCCCAGCATTTT.

This clonotype has at least ten counts. The chain uses TRBV10-3 and TRBJ1-1; no firm D call. V was shortened by 2 bases and J by 3 bases, with 7 bases between the two germline ends. Germline V gene data show CDR1 as ENHRY and CDR2 as SYGVKD. The CDR3 has 13 residues. CDR3 region: CAISEMADTEAFF. The CDR3 nucleotides read TGTGCCATCAGTGAGATGGCAGACACTGAAGCTTTCTTT.